This note documents a single T cell receptor beta chain sequence. No antigen is known for it. TCRdb re-called the 5' RACE reads through MiXCR, storing one row per CDR3 protein. Among about 660,000 distinct CDR3 sequences listed, over 8.5% were seen once. These data come from a study of identical twins. Germline V CDR1 and CDR2: SQVTM, ANQGSEA. The CDR3 loop spans 14 amino acids. The junction had 5 bases not matched to a gene; V was cut back by 4 bases and J by 6 bases. Study results and caveats: Weaker excess twin sharing was observed in beta out-of-frame sequences. Partly confounded zero-insertion analyses could result from invariant MAIT and iNKT cells.

The same specimen was also included in a second study, on yellow fever vaccine responses in identical twins. As that study records: Twin vaccine T cell responses reportedly seemed partly convergent, partly personalized.

The source is a woman aged 18 to 35 in good health. The chain employs TRBV29-1 and TRBJ2-1, with 11 bases lining up with TRBD2. The sequencing sample was made of PBMCs. CDR3 region: CSVVSSGRINEQFF. The CDR3 DNA follows: TGCAGCGTTGTCTCTAGCGGGAGGATCAATGAGCAGTTCTTC.